Listed below are T cell receptor beta chains from one sample, sequenced in a study of naive and memory T cell subsets. TCRdb redid the calling of the UMI-ligation and nested PCR reads with MiXCR, one entry per CDR3 protein. The sample lists 6,500 to 9,500 distinct CDR3 sequences, about 30% occurring once. What was sequenced was CD8+ TEMRA cells from blood. These receptors came from a human donor in good health. Each CDR3 is given with its conserved first and last residue. The D gene is left open where the match is weak. Not every row has a clone size; where given, it reads once, few, many or a size class.

>.|.|TRBJ2-7|TRBV27
TGTGCCAGCAGTTTATCCGGGACACCAAGCTCCTACGAGCAGTACTTC
CASSLSGTPSSYEQYF
>.|.|TRBJ2-3|TRBV29-1
TGCAGCGTTGCGTCGGATACGCAGTATTTT
CSVASDTQYF
>.|.|TRBJ2-7|TRBV20-1
TGCAGTGCTTGCCCCCTTACCGGACAGTTCGAGCAGTACTTC
CSACPLTGQFEQYF
>TRBD1|.|TRBJ2-2|TRBV7-9
TGTGCCAGCAGCTTAGGACAGGGGAACACCGGGGAGCTGTTTTTT
CASSLGQGNTGELFF
>.|few|TRBJ1-1|TRBV4-2
TGTGCCAGCAGCCAAGAGGGGGGCGCGAGCACTGAAGCTTTCTTT
CASSQEGGASTEAFF
>TRBD1|.|TRBJ2-7|TRBV12-3/TRBV12-4
TGTGCCAGCACCGACGACAGGGGGGCCTACGAGCAGTACTTC
CASTDDRGAYEQYF
>TRBD2|.|TRBJ2-2|TRBV6-2/TRBV6-3
TGTGCCAGCAGTTTTACGGGACTAGCGGGAGCGGTCGGGGAGCTGTTTTTT
CASSFTGLAGAVGELFF
>.|.|TRBJ2-1|TRBV7-9
TGTGCCAGCAGCCCCTTGGAGGGCACGGGCAATGAGCAGTTCTTC
CASSPLEGTGNEQFF
>TRBD1|.|TRBJ1-1|TRBV9
TGTGCCAGCAGCGTAGAGTGGACAGGGAACACTGAAGCTTTCTTT
CASSVEWTGNTEAFF
>.|.|TRBJ2-3|TRBV7-2
TGTGCCAGCAGCCTCCCGCCCGGACCAGATACGCAGTATTTT
CASSLPPGPDTQYF